This T cell receptor beta chain appears in the sequencing data of a study of blood T cell repertoires in COVID-19. Source study methods: The authors estimated nucleated cell counts from reference gene primer amplification. Sequencing used immunoSEQ multiplex PCR; TCRdb keeps in-frame clones, though not all of them. That table is the source of V, J and clone size, and D and trimming were worked out from the DNA. The sample includes 240,000 or so clones, more than 80% seen only once; the top ten take 7.5%. This clonotype originated in a woman of 80 years or more with COVID-19, enrolled during active disease. The sample consisted of peripheral blood.

This CDR3 is CASSAGGPEAFF. As DNA, the CDR3 is TGCGCCAGCAGTGCGGGGGGTCCTGAAGCTTTCTTT. J is TRBJ1-1 and V is TRBV10-2; the D gene is possibly TRBD1 (5 bases). The CDR3 is 12 amino acids. The germline V gene encodes CDR1 WSHSY and CDR2 SAAADI. Trimming left V 4 bases short and J 6 bases short, with 9 bases between.